This entry is about one T cell receptor beta chain. Amplification used 60 Vbeta primers and 13 Jbeta primers. The assay was immunoSEQ multiplex PCR, and TCRdb's table has in-frame clones only and misses some. The repertoire has 75,000 to 95,000 clones, around 85% of them found once; the top ten carry 2.1%. This sample is drawn from a study of cytomegalovirus exposure and HLA in healthy donors. The CDR3 runs to 15 residues. V was trimmed by 5 bases and J by 0 bases, leaving 13 bases between them. The germline gives CDR1 SGHVS, CDR2 FQNEAQ. The V call is TRBV7-8, the J call TRBJ1-2; D unclear. This receptor was taken from a man in his late teens or twenties in good health and CMV-seronegative. The specimen was PBMCs. CDR3 coding DNA: TGTGCCAGCAGCCTAGGCGGTGACGCTAACTATGGCTACACCTTC. It yields the protein CASSLGGDANYGYTF.